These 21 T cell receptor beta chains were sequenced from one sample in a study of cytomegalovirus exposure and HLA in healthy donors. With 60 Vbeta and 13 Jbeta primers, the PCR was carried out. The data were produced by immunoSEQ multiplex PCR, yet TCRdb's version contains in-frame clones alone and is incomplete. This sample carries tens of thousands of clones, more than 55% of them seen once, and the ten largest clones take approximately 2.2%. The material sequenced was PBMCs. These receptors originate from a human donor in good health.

This CDR3 is CASTPPGTGVPEQYF. CDR3 nucleotide sequence: TGTGCCAGCACCCCACCCGGGACAGGGGTTCCGGAGCAGTACTTC. The V and J genes are TRBV6-5 and TRBJ2-7, with 10 bases fitting TRBD1. The CDR3 contains 15 residues. Per the germline V gene, CDR1 is MNHEY and CDR2 is SVGAGI. Germline trimming cut 7 bases from V and 7 bases from J; bases unmatched to any gene: 13.

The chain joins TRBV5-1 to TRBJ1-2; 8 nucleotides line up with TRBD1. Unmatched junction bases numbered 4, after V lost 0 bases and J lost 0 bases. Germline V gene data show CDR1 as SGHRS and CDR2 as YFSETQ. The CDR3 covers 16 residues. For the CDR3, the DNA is TGCGCCAGCAGCTTGGACGGGACAGGTACTAACTATGGCTACACCTTC. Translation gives CASSLDGTGTNYGYTF. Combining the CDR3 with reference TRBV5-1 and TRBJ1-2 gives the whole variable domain KAGVTQTPRYLIKTRGQQVTLSCSPISGHRSVSWYQQTPGQGLQFLFEYFSETQRNKGNFPGRFSGRQFSNSRSEMNVSTLELGDSALYLCASSLDGTGTNYGYTFGSGTRLTVV.

In DNA form, the CDR3 reads TGTGCCAGCAGTTACTCGCCTACTCGTCCCTACGAGCAGTACTTC. It translates to CASSYSPTRPYEQYF. The V and J genes are TRBV6-5 and TRBJ2-7, with D unresolved. The germline V gene has CDR1 MNHEY and CDR2 SVGAGI. The CDR3 consists of 15 residues. The V gene lost 0 bases and the J gene lost 2 bases, with 11 bases spanning the gap.

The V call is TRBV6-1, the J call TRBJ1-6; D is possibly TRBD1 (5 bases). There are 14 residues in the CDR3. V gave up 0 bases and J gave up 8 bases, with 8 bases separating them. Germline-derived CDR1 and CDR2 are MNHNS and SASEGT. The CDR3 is CASSEAWGDSPLHF. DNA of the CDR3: TGTGCCAGCAGTGAAGCGTGGGGGGATTCACCCCTCCACTTT.

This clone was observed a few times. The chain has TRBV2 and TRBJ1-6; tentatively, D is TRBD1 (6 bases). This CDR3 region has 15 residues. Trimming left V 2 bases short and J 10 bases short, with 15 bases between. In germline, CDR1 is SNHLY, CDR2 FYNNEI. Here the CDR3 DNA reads TGTGCCAGCAGTGAACGGGGGGCCACATCCTCACCCCTCCACTTT. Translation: CASSERGATSSPLHF.

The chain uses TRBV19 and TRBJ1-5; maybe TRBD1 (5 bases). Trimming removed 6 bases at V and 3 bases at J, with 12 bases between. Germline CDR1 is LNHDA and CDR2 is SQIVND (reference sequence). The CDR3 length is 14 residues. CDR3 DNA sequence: TGTGCCAGTAGAGTACAGGTTTCCAATCAGCCCCAGCATTTT. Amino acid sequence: CASRVQVSNQPQHF.

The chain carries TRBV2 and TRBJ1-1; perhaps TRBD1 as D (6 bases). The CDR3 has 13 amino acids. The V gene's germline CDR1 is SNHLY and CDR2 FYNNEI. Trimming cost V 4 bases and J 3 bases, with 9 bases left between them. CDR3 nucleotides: TGTGCCAGCAGTGGACAGGTTTACACTGAAGCTTTCTTT. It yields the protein CASSGQVYTEAFF. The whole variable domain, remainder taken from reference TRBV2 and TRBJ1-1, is EPEVTQTPSHQVTQMGQEVILRCVPISNHLYFYWYRQILGQKVEFLVSFYNNEISEKSEIFDDQFSVERPDGSNFTLKIRSTKLEDSAMYFCASSGQVYTEAFFGQGTRLTVV.

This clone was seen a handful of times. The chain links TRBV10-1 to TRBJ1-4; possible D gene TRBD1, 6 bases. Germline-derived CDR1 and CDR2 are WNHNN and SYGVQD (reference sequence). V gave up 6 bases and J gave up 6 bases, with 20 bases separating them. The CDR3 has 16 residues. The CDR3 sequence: CASRPELRDIYEKLFF. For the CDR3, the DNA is TGCGCCAGCAGACCGGAGCTTCGGGACATCTATGAAAAACTGTTTTTT.

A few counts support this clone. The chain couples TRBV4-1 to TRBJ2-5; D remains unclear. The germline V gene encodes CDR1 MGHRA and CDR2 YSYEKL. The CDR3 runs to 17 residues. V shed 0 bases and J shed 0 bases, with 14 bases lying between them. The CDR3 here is CASSQEWSRGYQETQYF. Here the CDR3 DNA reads TGCGCCAGCAGCCAAGAATGGTCTCGCGGCTACCAAGAGACCCAGTACTTC.

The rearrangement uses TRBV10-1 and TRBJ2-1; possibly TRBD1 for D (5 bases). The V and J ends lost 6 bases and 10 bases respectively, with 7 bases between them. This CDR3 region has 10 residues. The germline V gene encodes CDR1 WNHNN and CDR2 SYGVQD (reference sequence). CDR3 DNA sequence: TGCGCCAGCAGGGGGCGAGAGCAGTTCTTC. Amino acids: CASRGREQFF.

The CDR3 here is CATSRDLLVGSSGNTIYF. CDR3 nucleotide sequence: TGTGCCACCAGCAGAGATTTATTGGTTGGGAGCTCTGGAAACACCATATATTTT. This chain connects TRBV15 to TRBJ1-3; D gene unclear. This CDR3 contains 18 residues. The V end was cut by 0 bases, the J end by 0 bases, with 15 bases between. Germline V gene data show CDR1 as LNHNV and CDR2 as YYDKDF (reference sequence).

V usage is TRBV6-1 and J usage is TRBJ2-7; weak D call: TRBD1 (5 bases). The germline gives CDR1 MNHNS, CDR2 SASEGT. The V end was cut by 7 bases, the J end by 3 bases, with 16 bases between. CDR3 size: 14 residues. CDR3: CASTLGTGFYEQYF. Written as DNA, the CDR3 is TGTGCCAGCACCCTGGGAACAGGATTCTACGAGCAGTACTTC.

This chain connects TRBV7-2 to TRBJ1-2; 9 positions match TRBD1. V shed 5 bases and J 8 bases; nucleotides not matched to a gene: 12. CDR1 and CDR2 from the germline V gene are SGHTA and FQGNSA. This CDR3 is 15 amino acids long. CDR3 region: CASSIETRQGGGYTF. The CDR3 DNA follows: TGTGCCAGCAGCATAGAAACCCGACAGGGGGGCGGCTACACCTTC.

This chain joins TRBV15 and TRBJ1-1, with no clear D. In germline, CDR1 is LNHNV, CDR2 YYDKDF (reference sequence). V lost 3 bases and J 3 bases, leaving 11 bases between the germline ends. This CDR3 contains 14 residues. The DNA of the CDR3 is TGTGCCACCAGCAGCTCGCGGCAGTACACTGAAGCTTTCTTT. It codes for CATSSSRQYTEAFF.

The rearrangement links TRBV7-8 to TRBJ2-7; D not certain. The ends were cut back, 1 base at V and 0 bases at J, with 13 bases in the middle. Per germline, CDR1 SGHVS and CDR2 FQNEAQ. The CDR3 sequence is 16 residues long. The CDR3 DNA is TGTGCCAGCAGCTTAGATCGAGGCATTAGCTCCTACGAGCAGTACTTC. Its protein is CASSLDRGISSYEQYF.

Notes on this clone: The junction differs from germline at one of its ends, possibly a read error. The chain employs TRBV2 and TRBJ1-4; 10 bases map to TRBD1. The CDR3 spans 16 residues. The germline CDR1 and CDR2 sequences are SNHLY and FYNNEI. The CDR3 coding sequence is TGTGCCAGCAGTAAACGACAGGGGGCAACAAATGAAAAACTGTTTTTT. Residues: CASSKRQGATNEKLFF.

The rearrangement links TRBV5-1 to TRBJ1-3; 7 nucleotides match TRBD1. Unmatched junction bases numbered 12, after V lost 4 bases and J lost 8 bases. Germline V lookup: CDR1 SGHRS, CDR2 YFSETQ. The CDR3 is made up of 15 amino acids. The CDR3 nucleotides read TGCGCCAGCAGCCGAAGGGACAGCGCTTGGGACACCATATATTTT. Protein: CASSRRDSAWDTIYF. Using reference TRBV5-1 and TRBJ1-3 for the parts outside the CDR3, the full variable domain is KAGVTQTPRYLIKTRGQQVTLSCSPISGHRSVSWYQQTPGQGLQFLFEYFSETQRNKGNFPGRFSGRQFSNSRSEMNVSTLELGDSALYLCASSRRDSAWDTIYFGEGSWLTVV.

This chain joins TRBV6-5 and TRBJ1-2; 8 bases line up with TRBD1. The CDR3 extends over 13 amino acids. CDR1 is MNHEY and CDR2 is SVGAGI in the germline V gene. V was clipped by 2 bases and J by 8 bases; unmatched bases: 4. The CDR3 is CASSYGQGQGYTF. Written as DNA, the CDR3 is TGTGCCAGCAGTTACGGACAGGGACAGGGCTACACCTTC.

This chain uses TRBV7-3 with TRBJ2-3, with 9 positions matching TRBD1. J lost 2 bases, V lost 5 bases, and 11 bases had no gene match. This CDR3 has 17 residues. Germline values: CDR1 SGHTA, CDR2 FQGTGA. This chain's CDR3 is CASSPVSGQGSTDTQYF. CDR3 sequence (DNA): TGTGCCAGCAGCCCCGTCTCGGGACAGGGTTCCACAGATACGCAGTATTTT.

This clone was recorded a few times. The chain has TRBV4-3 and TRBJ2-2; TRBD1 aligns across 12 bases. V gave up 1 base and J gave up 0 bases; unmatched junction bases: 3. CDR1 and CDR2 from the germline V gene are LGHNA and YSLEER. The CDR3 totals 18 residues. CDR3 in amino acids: CASSQAGQGAPNTGELFF. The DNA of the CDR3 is TGCGCCAGCAGCCAAGCGGGACAGGGGGCCCCGAACACCGGGGAGCTGTTTTTT.

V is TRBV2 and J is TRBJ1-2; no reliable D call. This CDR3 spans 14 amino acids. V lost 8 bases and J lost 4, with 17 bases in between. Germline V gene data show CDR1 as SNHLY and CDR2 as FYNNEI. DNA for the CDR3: TGTGCCAGCGGGAAGGCGACCCGGGGCTATGGCTACACCTTC. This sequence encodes CASGKATRGYGYTF.